These 24 T cell receptor beta chains originate from one sample sequenced in a study of blood T cell repertoires in COVID-19. TCRdb's table, derived via immunoSEQ multiplex PCR, lists solely in-frame clones and lacks some. The repertoire holds some 290,000 clones, 85% to 90% seen once, with just under 9.5% in the top ten. Sample: PBMCs or T cells enriched from blood (not recorded which). The receptors come from a woman aged 25 to 39 who had recovered from COVID-19.

The CDR3 loop is CSVFGTGGNTEAFF. CDR3 DNA: TGCAGCGTTTTTGGGACAGGCGGAAACACTGAAGCTTTCTTT. The chain employs TRBV29-1 and TRBJ1-1; TRBD1 agrees at 8 bases. The germline V gene has CDR1 SQVTM and CDR2 ANQGSEA. The ends lost 5 bases at V and 2 bases at J; junction bases unmatched: 7. This CDR3 spans 14 amino acids.

This chain connects TRBV6-5 to TRBJ1-5; 7 bases are shared with TRBD1. Germline V gives CDR1 MNHEY, CDR2 SVGAGI. This CDR3 contains 14 residues. Trimming at V came to 2 bases and at J to 7 bases, leaving 5 bases not matched to a gene. The chain's CDR3 is CASSYPDRAQPQHF. CDR3 coding DNA: TGTGCCAGCAGTTACCCCGACAGGGCCCAGCCCCAGCATTTT.

In nucleotides, the CDR3 is TGCGCCAGCAGCCAATCATTCGGGACAGGGGTCGGCTACACCTTC. Protein sequence: CASSQSFGTGVGYTF. The genes are TRBV4-1 and TRBJ1-2; 10 bases fit TRBD1. With V trimmed by 2 bases and J by 8 bases, 8 bases remained unmatched. CDR3 length equals 15 residues. Germline V gene lookup returns CDR1 MGHRA and CDR2 YSYEKL.

The rearrangement links TRBV5-1 to TRBJ1-4; D not certain. V dropped 0 bases and J dropped 0 bases, with 9 bases sitting between them. Germline CDR1 and CDR2: SGHRS and YFSETQ. The CDR3 runs 16 residues. The CDR3 reads CASSLEGSATNEKLFF. DNA for the CDR3: TGCGCCAGCAGCTTGGAAGGGAGTGCAACTAATGAAAAACTGTTTTTT.

This chain uses TRBV3-1 (or the pseudogene TRBV3-2) with TRBJ2-7; D is unclear. Germline-derived CDR1 and CDR2 are LGHDT and YNNKEL (reference sequence). The CDR3 totals 14 residues. The germline V and J ends were trimmed by 0 bases and 7 bases, with 13 bases remaining between them. CDR3: CASSQDLAQREQYF. CDR3 DNA: TGTGCCAGCAGCCAAGATCTTGCACAGAGAGAGCAGTACTTC.

This clone appeared a single time. This chain links TRBV6-4 with TRBJ2-7, with 11 bases fitting TRBD2. V trimming: 9 bases; J trimming: 0 bases; junction bases outside the gene matches: 16. CDR3 length: 18 residues. Germline V lookup: CDR1 MRHNA, CDR2 SNTAGT. Here the CDR3 reads CARGTGTSGPRTSYEQYF. CDR3 nucleotide sequence: TGTGCCAGGGGTACCGGGACTAGCGGCCCACGAACCTCCTACGAGCAGTACTTC.

The chain joins TRBV19 to TRBJ2-7; 7 nucleotides match TRBD2. The CDR3 contains 14 residues. Germline loops: CDR1 LNHDA, CDR2 SQIVND (reference sequence). V lost 6 bases and J lost 3; bases outside the gene matches: 8. The CDR3, as DNA: TGTGCCAGTAGACGGTCCGGCGGGAGCTACGAGCAGTACTTC. Its protein is CASRRSGGSYEQYF.

J is TRBJ2-1 and V is TRBV5-1; 9 bases fit TRBD2. The junction had 13 bases not matched to a gene; V was cut back by 0 bases and J by 9 bases. This CDR3 region has 17 residues. From germline, CDR1 is SGHRS and CDR2 YFSETQ. The CDR3 coding sequence is TGCGCCAGCAGCTTGGTTCCGGGACTAGCTATCTCAGGTGAGCAGTTCTTC. Its translation is CASSLVPGLAISGEQFF.

The chain joins TRBV7-9 to TRBJ2-1, with a weak D call TRBD2 (5 bases). The CDR3 totals 15 residues. Trimming cost V 5 bases and J 10 bases, with 21 bases left between them. The germline gives CDR1 SEHNR, CDR2 FQNEAQ (reference sequence). The CDR3 DNA reads TGTGCCAGCAGCCACCTTTCTCGGGGTATATGGGAGCAGTTCTTC. Its translation is CASSHLSRGIWEQFF.

A word on this clone: The junction departs from the called germline gene at one end, perhaps through a read error. CDR3 region: CASSLAGEVYEQYF. CDR3 DNA: TGTGCCAGCAGCCTAGCGGGAGAAGTCTACGAGCAGTACTTC. The chain joins TRBV7-2 to TRBJ2-7, with TRBD2 matching 10 bases. This CDR3 spans 14 amino acids. In germline, CDR1 is SGHTA, CDR2 FQGNSA.

The chain is built from TRBV28 and TRBJ1-4; D might be TRBD1 (6 bases). V lost 3 bases and J 3 bases, leaving 17 bases between the germline ends. In germline, CDR1 is MDHEN, CDR2 SYDVKM. The CDR3 has 17 residues. CDR3 nucleotide sequence: TGTGCCAGCAGTTTTATAGGGGGAGCAACGCCTAATGAAAAACTGTTTTTT. Translating it yields CASSFIGGATPNEKLFF.

The sample holds one count of this clone. This chain uses TRBV7-9 with TRBJ1-3, with D maybe TRBD1 (5 bases). V lost 5 bases and J 7 bases, leaving 15 bases between the germline ends. Germline values: CDR1 SEHNR, CDR2 FQNEAQ (reference sequence). The CDR3 has 14 residues. The CDR3 DNA reads TGTGCCAGCAGCCGGCCAGGAGGGGCGAACACCATATATTTT. Its translation is CASSRPGGANTIYF.

Concerning this clone: Other nucleotide sequences in the sample specify the same CDR3. The chain combines TRBV2 with TRBJ1-1; 7 bases are shared with TRBD1. V lost 4 bases and J lost 3; bases outside the gene matches: 2. This CDR3 region has 13 residues. The germline V gene encodes CDR1 SNHLY and CDR2 FYNNEI. CDR3 coding DNA: TGTGCCAGCAGTGGTGACAGGGACACTGAAGCTTTCTTT. Translation gives CASSGDRDTEAFF.

This clone has a single count. V and J are TRBV5-8 and TRBJ2-7, with TRBD1 identical over 9 bases. The CDR3 contains 17 residues. With V trimmed by 5 bases and J by 3 bases, 15 bases remained unmatched. The germline gives CDR1 SGHTS, CDR2 YDEGEE. The CDR3 sequence: CASSTGTGLSVVYEQYF. The CDR3 nucleotides are TGTGCCAGCAGTACCGGGACAGGGCTTTCCGTGGTCTACGAGCAGTACTTC.

The chain employs TRBV10-3 and TRBJ1-2, with TRBD1 identical over 7 bases. V dropped 0 bases and J dropped 6; count of bases not matched to a gene: 7. Germline V CDR1 and CDR2: ENHRY, SYGVKD. CDR3 length: 15 amino acids. The CDR3 coding sequence is TGTGCCATCAGTGAGTCGATCAGGGGGTCAGATGGCTACACCTTC. Its protein product is CAISESIRGSDGYTF.

The chain carries TRBV29-1 and TRBJ2-7, with D possibly TRBD1 on 6 matching bases. Germline V gene sequence: CDR1 SQVTM, CDR2 ANQGSEA. Trimming left V 5 bases short and J 3 bases short, with 14 bases between. The CDR3 sequence is 13 residues long. The CDR3 reads CSVIRQEDYEQYF. Here the CDR3 DNA reads TGCAGCGTTATACGACAGGAGGACTACGAGCAGTACTTC.

The chain has TRBV24-1 and TRBJ2-2; D not certain. The CDR3 is made up of 12 amino acids. CDR1 KGHDR and CDR2 SFDVKD come from the germline V gene. V gave up 6 bases and J gave up 5 bases, with 6 bases separating them. CDR3 protein: CATSSRTGELFF. CDR3 bases: TGTGCCACCAGTAGCCGTACCGGGGAGCTGTTTTTT.

This clone was found once. The chain recombines TRBV15 with TRBJ2-1, with 9 bases matching TRBD1. This CDR3 region has 17 residues. CDR1 is LNHNV, CDR2 YYDKDF, per germline (reference sequence). V lost 4 bases, J lost 4 bases, and 11 bases stayed unmatched. The CDR3 DNA reads as TGTGCCACCAGCATTTACAGGGGGCCCGAGTTGTACAATGAGCAGTTCTTC. Protein: CATSIYRGPELYNEQFF.

Regarding this clone: The same CDR3 also results from other DNA sequences found in this sample. The rearrangement joins TRBV6-5 to TRBJ1-2; D not certain. There are 12 residues in the CDR3. Per germline, CDR1 MNHEY and CDR2 SVGAGI. Trimming left V 0 bases short and J 8 bases short, with 7 bases between. The CDR3 region has the DNA TGTGCCAGCAGTTACTCCACGGGAGGCTACACCTTC. This encodes CASSYSTGGYTF.

The V and J genes are TRBV18 and TRBJ2-3; D is unclear. V was pared by 2 bases and J by 0 bases, with 6 bases between. The CDR3 extends over 14 amino acids. Germline lookup yields CDR1 KGHSH and CDR2 LQKENI. DNA of the CDR3: TGTGCCAGCTCACCAGAGACTAGCACAGATACGCAGTATTTT. Translation gives CASSPETSTDTQYF. The full variable domain, with the rest looked up from reference TRBV18 and TRBJ2-3, is NAGVMQNPRHLVRRRGQEARLRCSPMKGHSHVYWYRQLPEEGLKFMVYLQKENIIDESGMPKERFSAEFPKEGPSILRIQQVVRGDSAAYFCASSPETSTDTQYFGPGTRLTVL.

CDR3 amino acids: CASSPELGYTF. The CDR3 DNA is TGTGCCAGCTCACCAGAACTCGGCTACACCTTC. The V gene is TRBV18, the J gene TRBJ1-2; D gene ambiguous. The germline V gene has CDR1 KGHSH and CDR2 LQKENI. This CDR3 has 11 residues. V lost 2 bases and J lost 8, with 6 bases in between.

V is TRBV4-2 and J is TRBJ2-3; the match to TRBD2 covers 9 bases. CDR1 LGHNA and CDR2 YNFKEQ come from the germline V gene. The CDR3 is 17 residues long. The trim removed 7 bases at V and 3 bases at J, leaving 14 bases unmatched. CDR3 region: CASIRRLAGAGTDTQYF. In DNA, the CDR3 is TGTGCCAGCATCCGCCGTTTAGCGGGAGCGGGTACAGATACGCAGTATTTT.

The chain couples TRBV10-2 to TRBJ2-1; 11 bases map to TRBD2. Germline trimming cut 7 bases from V and 13 bases from J; bases unmatched to any gene: 9. CDR3 length: 13 residues. Germline V gene sequence: CDR1 WSHSY, CDR2 SAAADI. CDR3 amino acids: CASNIGTSGFQFF. The CDR3 nucleotides are TGCGCCAGCAATATTGGGACTAGCGGTTTCCAGTTCTTC.

The gene calls are TRBV6-6 and TRBJ2-7; the match to TRBD2 covers 11 bases. V lost 5 bases to trimming and J lost 1 base; unmatched junction nucleotides: 10. The CDR3 sequence is 17 residues long. Germline CDR1 reads MNHNY; CDR2 reads SVGAGI (reference sequence). CDR3 in DNA: TGTGCCAGCAGTCCCCTCCGAACTAGCGGGAGATCCTACGAGCAGTACTTC. Encoded protein: CASSPLRTSGRSYEQYF.